The 28 T cell receptor beta chains given below trace back to one sample, sequenced in a study of cytomegalovirus exposure and HLA in healthy donors. TCRdb's table, derived via immunoSEQ multiplex PCR, lists solely in-frame clones and lacks some. Of about 44,000 clones in the sample, over 85% are singletons; the top ten hold less than 2.5%. The sample comprised PBMCs. These receptors were taken from a woman aged 18-30 years in good health and CMV-seronegative.

This sequence joins TRBV10-3 and TRBJ1-1; 7 positions match TRBD1. This CDR3 region has 13 residues. CDR1 is ENHRY, CDR2 SYGVKD, per germline. Germline trimming cut 6 bases from V and 2 bases from J; bases unmatched to any gene: 3. The CDR3 is CAIRTGVNTEAFF. CDR3 in DNA: TGTGCCATCAGAACAGGGGTTAACACTGAAGCTTTCTTT.

The J gene is TRBJ2-7, the V gene TRBV5-8; 8 nucleotides match TRBD1. V was clipped by 1 base and J by 0 bases; unmatched bases: 3. CDR3 size: 15 residues. The V gene's germline CDR1 is SGHTS and CDR2 YDEGEE. The CDR3 loop is CASSLLTGGSYEQYF. The CDR3 bases are TGTGCCAGCAGCTTGTTAACAGGGGGCTCCTACGAGCAGTACTTC.

The V and J genes are TRBV28 and TRBJ1-3; possible D gene TRBD1, 6 bases. The V and J ends lost 7 bases and 0 bases respectively, with 13 bases between them. The CDR3 loop spans 15 amino acids. The germline V gene has CDR1 MDHEN and CDR2 SYDVKM. The CDR3 region is CASTTGQTSGNTIYF. DNA of the CDR3: TGTGCCAGCACCACGGGACAAACCTCTGGAAACACCATATATTTT.

The V gene is TRBV5-1, the J gene TRBJ1-1, with 8 bases fitting TRBD1. The CDR3 is made up of 14 amino acids. CDR1 is SGHRS, CDR2 YFSETQ, per germline. With V trimmed by 7 bases and J by 1 base, 6 bases remained unmatched. CDR3 region: CASHGTGENTEAFF. DNA for the CDR3: TGCGCCAGCCATGGGACAGGTGAGAACACTGAAGCTTTCTTT.

This chain connects TRBV5-1 to TRBJ1-6; a possible D gene is TRBD1 (6 bases). Germline V gene data show CDR1 as SGHRS and CDR2 as YFSETQ. This CDR3 has 14 amino acids. V was pared by 4 bases and J by 9 bases, with 14 bases between. The DNA of the CDR3 is TGCGCCAGCAGCATTGGGGACAAGGGTTCACCCCTCCACTTT. Protein product: CASSIGDKGSPLHF.

The V and J genes are TRBV29-1 and TRBJ1-1; TRBD1 might be the D (6 bases). Germline values: CDR1 SQVTM, CDR2 ANQGSEA. This CDR3 contains 13 residues. The V end was cut by 7 bases, the J end by 5 bases, with 17 bases between. CDR3 region: CSALTGQRTEAFF. CDR3 in DNA: TGCAGCGCGTTAACAGGGCAGCGGACTGAAGCTTTCTTT.

The chain has TRBV2 and TRBJ1-2, with D unclear. Germline-derived CDR1 and CDR2 are SNHLY and FYNNEI. The CDR3 extends over 14 amino acids. Trimming stripped 3 bases from V and 1 base from J, with 9 bases between. The CDR3 DNA is TGTGCCAGCAGTGATAGGCAGGTTAACTATGGCTACACCTTC. Translated: CASSDRQVNYGYTF.

J is TRBJ1-1 and V is TRBV7-9; D possibly corresponds to TRBD1 (6 bases). Germline V gene sequence: CDR1 SEHNR, CDR2 FQNEAQ (reference sequence). The V end lost 5 bases, the J end lost 1 base, and 11 bases lay between the germline ends. The CDR3 runs to 14 residues. The CDR3 coding sequence is TGTGCCAGCAGCCCGGGGACACAGAACACTGAAGCTTTCTTT. Translated: CASSPGTQNTEAFF.

V usage is TRBV19 and J usage is TRBJ1-2; 9 bases are shared with TRBD1. The germline gives CDR1 LNHDA, CDR2 SQIVND (reference sequence). J was trimmed by 4 bases and V by 2 bases; bases with no gene match: 2. CDR3 size: 14 residues. CDR3 sequence: CASSITGGIYGYTF. Written as DNA, the CDR3 is TGTGCCAGTAGTATAACAGGGGGCATCTATGGCTACACCTTC.

This clone was recorded only once. The chain carries TRBV4-1 and TRBJ1-1; D possibly corresponds to TRBD1 (5 bases). CDR1 is MGHRA and CDR2 is YSYEKL in the germline V gene. The V end was cut by 2 bases, the J end by 1 base, with 14 bases between. The CDR3 runs to 16 residues. The CDR3 nucleotides read TGCGCCAGCAGCCAACTCCAACCGGGGGGGAACACTGAAGCTTTCTTT. This sequence encodes CASSQLQPGGNTEAFF.

This chain uses TRBV6-5 with TRBJ1-2, with a tentative D call TRBD1 (6 bases). The germline V gene has CDR1 MNHEY and CDR2 SVGAGI. The CDR3 is 14 residues long. The ends were cut back, 6 bases at V and 4 bases at J, with 15 bases in the middle. The CDR3 loop reads CASSPQGPPYGYTF. The CDR3 DNA follows: TGTGCCAGCAGCCCACAGGGACCTCCCTATGGCTACACCTTC.

This rearrangement joins TRBV2 to TRBJ2-3, with TRBD1 matching over 8 bases. J gave up 6 bases and V 4 bases, and 6 bases lay outside the gene matches. CDR3 length equals 14 residues. Germline-derived CDR1 and CDR2 are SNHLY and FYNNEI. The CDR3 reads CASSGGQAGDTQYF. The CDR3 DNA reads TGTGCCAGCAGTGGGGGACAGGCTGGGGATACGCAGTATTTT.

This sequence joins TRBV28 and TRBJ2-2, with 8 bases fitting TRBD1. Trimming took 4 bases from V and 5 from J; bases not matched to a gene: 6. The CDR3 spans 15 residues. The germline gives CDR1 MDHEN, CDR2 SYDVKM. CDR3 amino acids: CASSSGQGRTGELFF. As DNA, the CDR3 is TGTGCCAGCAGTTCCGGACAGGGAAGGACCGGGGAGCTGTTTTTT.

J is TRBJ2-6 and V is TRBV5-1, with a weak D call TRBD2 (5 bases). Germline lookup yields CDR1 SGHRS and CDR2 YFSETQ. Trimming shortened V by 4 bases and J by 3 bases, and 11 bases separated the two germline ends. This CDR3 contains 15 residues. CDR3 bases: TGCGCCAGCAGCCCGGGTGGGAGTGGGGCCAACGTCCTGACTTTC. This gives the protein CASSPGGSGANVLTF.

The chain couples TRBV5-1 to TRBJ1-1; the D gene is possibly TRBD1 (5 bases). The CDR3 extends over 16 amino acids. Trimming pared 4 bases from V and 1 base from J, leaving 17 bases between. Germline lookup yields CDR1 SGHRS and CDR2 YFSETQ. CDR3 amino acids: CASSPRAGVANTEAFF. CDR3 coding DNA: TGCGCCAGCAGCCCCCGGGCGGGGGTGGCGAACACTGAAGCTTTCTTT.

V usage is TRBV28 and J usage is TRBJ2-1; 9 nucleotides align to TRBD1. V shed 6 bases and J 7 bases; nucleotides not matched to a gene: 13. Germline V gives CDR1 MDHEN, CDR2 SYDVKM. This CDR3 spans 16 amino acids. The DNA of the CDR3 is TGTGCCAGCAGCACAGATTCGGGACAGGGACGGAATGAGCAGTTCTTC. Protein: CASSTDSGQGRNEQFF.

Written as DNA, the CDR3 is TGCGCCAGCAGCTTGGAGCCAGCTAGCTCCTATAATTCACCCCTCCACTTT. It is translated as CASSLEPASSYNSPLHF. The V call is TRBV5-1, the J call TRBJ1-6; D gene uncertain. The CDR3 consists of 17 residues. V was pared by 0 bases and J by 0 bases, with 10 bases between. The germline gives CDR1 SGHRS, CDR2 YFSETQ.

The V gene is TRBV4-1, the J gene TRBJ1-1; 10 bases are a match to TRBD1. After removal of 3 bases from V and 0 bases from J, the junction contained 10 bases not matched to a gene. The germline V gene encodes CDR1 MGHRA and CDR2 YSYEKL. This CDR3 is 18 amino acids long. The CDR3 DNA is TGCGCCAGCAGCCATAACCGGGACAGGGGATCTATGAACACTGAAGCTTTCTTT. Protein: CASSHNRDRGSMNTEAFF.

The V and J genes are TRBV27 and TRBJ1-5; D not certain. Germline loops: CDR1 MNHEY, CDR2 SMNVEV (reference sequence). Deletions cut 3 bases from V and 7 bases from J, with 7 bases between. The CDR3 is made up of 12 amino acids. CDR3 in amino acids: CASSFEAQPQHF. In DNA, the CDR3 is TGTGCCAGCAGTTTCGAGGCGCAGCCCCAGCATTTT.

This clone showed up just once. The V and J genes are TRBV28 and TRBJ1-5; 7 bases agree with TRBD1. Germline CDR1 reads MDHEN; CDR2 reads SYDVKM. V was clipped by 7 bases and J by 6 bases; unmatched bases: 9. The CDR3 is 14 amino acids. Written as DNA, the CDR3 is TGTGCCAGCACCCTAGACAGGGTCACTCAGCCCCAGCATTTT. Translation: CASTLDRVTQPQHF.

V gene TRBV27 combines with J gene TRBJ2-1; maybe TRBD1 (6 bases). The CDR3 totals 13 residues. Trimming left V 8 bases short and J 10 bases short, with 18 bases between. Germline V gene data show CDR1 as MNHEY and CDR2 as SMNVEV (reference sequence). The CDR3 reads CASRDTSRLEQFF. The CDR3 DNA sequence: TGTGCCAGCCGGGACACCAGTAGGCTCGAGCAGTTCTTC.

The gene calls are TRBV2 and TRBJ2-3, with 11 nucleotides matching TRBD2. CDR1 is SNHLY and CDR2 is FYNNEI in the germline V gene. This CDR3 spans 16 amino acids. V trimming: 8 bases; J trimming: 4 bases; junction bases outside the gene matches: 11. CDR3 DNA sequence: TGTGCCAGCCAAACCAGACTAGCGGGATGGGCAGATACGCAGTATTTT. Protein product: CASQTRLAGWADTQYF.

V and J are TRBV19 and TRBJ1-5, with D possibly matching TRBD1 (5 bases). Germline CDR1 and CDR2: LNHDA and SQIVND (reference sequence). CDR3 length: 15 amino acids. The V end lost 3 bases, the J end lost 2 bases, and 11 bases lay between the germline ends. The CDR3 bases are TGTGCCAGTAGTATCGCGGGACGGGGCAATCAGCCCCAGCATTTT. Translated, it gives CASSIAGRGNQPQHF.

This clone came up once. The J gene is TRBJ2-2, the V gene TRBV7-3; D gene ambiguous. Looked up from germline, CDR1 is SGHTA and CDR2 is FQGTGA. The CDR3 has 16 residues. Trimming shortened V by 5 bases and J by 1 base, and 14 bases separated the two germline ends. The CDR3 loop reads CASSQSVGGNTGELFF. CDR3 coding DNA: TGTGCCAGCAGCCAAAGCGTCGGCGGGAACACCGGGGAGCTGTTTTTT.

V usage is TRBV28 and J usage is TRBJ1-1, with 8 bases identical to TRBD1. Per germline, CDR1 MDHEN and CDR2 SYDVKM. CDR3 length: 14 residues. J lost 5 bases, V lost 3 bases, and 5 bases had no gene match. The CDR3 here is CASSFGQGYTEAFF. As DNA, the CDR3 is TGTGCCAGCAGTTTCGGACAGGGTTATACTGAAGCTTTCTTT.

The rearrangement links TRBV29-1 to TRBJ2-5; 12 nucleotides agree with TRBD2. The V and J ends lost 1 base and 5 bases, in that order; junction bases with no gene match: 11. In germline, CDR1 is SQVTM, CDR2 ANQGSEA. This CDR3 region has 17 residues. The CDR3 DNA follows: TGCAGCGTTGAAGCGGGAGCTAGCGGGAGGGCCGGGGAGACCCAGTACTTC. This translates into CSVEAGASGRAGETQYF.

This CDR3 is CASSQGPAGETQYF. CDR3 nucleotides: TGTGCCAGCAGCCAAGGGCCGGCGGGGGAGACCCAGTACTTC. This sequence joins TRBV5-6 and TRBJ2-5, with D possibly matching TRBD2 (6 bases). V shed 4 bases and J shed 5 bases, with 15 bases lying between them. The V gene's germline CDR1 is SGHDT and CDR2 YYEEEE. The CDR3 is made up of 14 amino acids. The entire variable domain, with the rest obtained from reference TRBV5-6 and TRBJ2-5, is as follows: DAGVTQSPTHLIKTRGQQVTLRCSPKSGHDTVSWYQQALGQGPQFIFQYYEEEERQRGNFPDRFSGHQFPNYSSELNVNALLLGDSALYLCASSQGPAGETQYFGPGTRLLVL.

The chain carries TRBV15 and TRBJ2-2; possible D gene TRBD2, 6 bases. Between the trimmed V and J ends, which lost 0 bases and 4 bases, there was a span of 12 bases. In germline, CDR1 is LNHNV, CDR2 YYDKDF (reference sequence). This CDR3 region has 16 residues. The CDR3 bases are TGTGCCACCAGCAGAGATGTTTCGGGGGTCACCGGGGAGCTGTTTTTT. Amino acid sequence: CATSRDVSGVTGELFF.